This TCR beta chain was found in a study of T cell clones after liver transplantation. The assay was immunoSEQ multiplex PCR, and TCRdb's table has in-frame clones only and misses some. The sample includes approximately 65,000 clones, around 92% of them seen just once. Unmatched junction bases numbered 0, after V lost 1 base and J lost 7 bases. The length of the CDR3 is 13 residues. Germline V gene sequence: CDR1 SGHVS, CDR2 FQNEAQ. This receptor was obtained from a human patient who received a liver transplant. The T cells may come from the graft donor. The chain employs TRBV7-8 and TRBJ2-1; TRBD1 matches 8 bases. The material sequenced was CD4+ T cells from blood, taken approximately 27 months after liver transplant. The chain's CDR3 is CASSLDRGNEQFF. The CDR3 DNA sequence: TGTGCCAGCAGCTTAGACAGGGGGAATGAGCAGTTCTTC.